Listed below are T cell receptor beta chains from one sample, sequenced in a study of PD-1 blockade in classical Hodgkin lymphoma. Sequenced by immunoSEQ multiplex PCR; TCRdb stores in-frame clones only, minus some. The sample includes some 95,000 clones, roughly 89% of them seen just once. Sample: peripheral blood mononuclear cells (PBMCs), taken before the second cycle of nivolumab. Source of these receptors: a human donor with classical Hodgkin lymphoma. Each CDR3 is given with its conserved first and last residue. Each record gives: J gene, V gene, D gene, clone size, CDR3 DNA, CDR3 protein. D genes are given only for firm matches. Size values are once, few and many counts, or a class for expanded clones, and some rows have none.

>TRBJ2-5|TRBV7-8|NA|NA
TGTGCCAGCAGCTTAGCGGGGGCCAACCAAGAGACCCAGTACTTC
CASSLAGANQETQYF
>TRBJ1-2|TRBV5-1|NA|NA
TGCGCCAGCAGCTTGGACAGGCTCCGCTATGGCTACACCTTC
CASSLDRLRYGYTF
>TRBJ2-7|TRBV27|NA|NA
TGTGCCAGCAGTCCCAACGACTCCTACGAGCAGTACTTC
CASSPNDSYEQYF
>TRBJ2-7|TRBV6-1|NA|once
TGTGCCAGCAGAGATGGACCCTCCTTCGGCTACGAGCAGTACTTC
CASRDGPSFGYEQYF
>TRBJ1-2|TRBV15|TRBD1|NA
TGTGCCACCAGCAGCGGGACAGGCAACTATGGCTACACCTTC
CATSSGTGNYGYTF
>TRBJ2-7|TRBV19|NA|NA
TGTGCCAGTAGTATAGGGAGAAACAGGGACGAGCAGTACTTC
CASSIGRNRDEQYF
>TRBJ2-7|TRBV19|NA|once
TGTGCCAGTAGTTACAAGGGAACCTACGAGCAGTACTTC
CASSYKGTYEQYF
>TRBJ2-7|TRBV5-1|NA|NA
TGCGCCAGCAGCTTGAGGTCGGCGACCTACGAGCAGTACTTC
CASSLRSATYEQYF
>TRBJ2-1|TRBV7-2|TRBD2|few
TGTGCCAGCAGCTTAGAGTGGACTAGCGGGATTTATGAGCAGTTCTTC
CASSLEWTSGIYEQFF
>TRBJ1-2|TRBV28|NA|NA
TGTGCCAGCAGCTCCCCCGTTATATGGGGAGATGGCTACACCTTC
CASSSPVIWGDGYTF
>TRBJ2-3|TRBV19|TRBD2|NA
TGTGCCAGTAGTACCGCTAGCGGGGGTAGCACAGATACGCAGTATTTT
CASSTASGGSTDTQYF
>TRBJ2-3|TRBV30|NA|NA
TGTGCCTGGAGTGTAAACAGTGCCCCCACAGATACGCAGTATTTT
CAWSVNSAPTDTQYF
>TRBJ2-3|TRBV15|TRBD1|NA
TGTGCCACCAAGACAGGGGGCACAGATACGCAGTATTTT
CATKTGGTDTQYF
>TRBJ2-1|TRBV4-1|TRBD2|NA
TGCGCCAGCAGCCGCTCCGGGACTAGCGGCTACAATGAGCAGTTCTTC
CASSRSGTSGYNEQFF
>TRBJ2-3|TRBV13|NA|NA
TGTGCCAGCAGCTTATCCCAGGGTACGCAGTATTTT
CASSLSQGTQYF
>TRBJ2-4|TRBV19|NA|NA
TGTGCCAGTAGTATCCACCGGGAGAAAAACATTCAGTACTTC
CASSIHREKNIQYF
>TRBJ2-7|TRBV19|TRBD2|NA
TGTGCCAGTAGTATAGTAGCTAGCGGGAATTACGAGCAGTACTTC
CASSIVASGNYEQYF
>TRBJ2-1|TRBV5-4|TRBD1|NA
TGTGCCAGCAGCAATGGACAGGGGGACTACAATGAGCAGTTCTTC
CASSNGQGDYNEQFF
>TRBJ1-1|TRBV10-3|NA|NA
TGTGCCATCAGGTCGGGCACTGAAGCTTTCTTT
CAIRSGTEAFF
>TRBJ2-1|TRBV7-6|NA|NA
TGTGCCAGCAGCTCAGCCGACAATGAGCAGTTCTTC
CASSSADNEQFF
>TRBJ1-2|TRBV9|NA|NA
TGTGCCAGCAGCGTAGGGAGGGTGGCTAACTATGGCTACACCTTC
CASSVGRVANYGYTF
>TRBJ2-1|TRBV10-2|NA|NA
TGCGCCAGCAGTGAGGATTTTGGCACGAGATACAATGAGCAGTTCTTC
CASSEDFGTRYNEQFF
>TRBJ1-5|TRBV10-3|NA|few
TGTGCCATCAGTGGCGGGGTCAATCAGCCCCAGCATTTT
CAISGGVNQPQHF
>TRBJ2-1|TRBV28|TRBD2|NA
TGTGCCAGCAGTTCCCCTCTGGCGGGGGACTACAATGAGCAGTTCTTC
CASSSPLAGDYNEQFF
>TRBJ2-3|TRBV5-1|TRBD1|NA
TGCGCCAGCAGGCCGAGGGACAGGTCCTCAGATACGCAGTATTTT
CASRPRDRSSDTQYF
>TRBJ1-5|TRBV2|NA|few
TGTGCCAGCAGGGGGCCTACCGTTAATCAGCCCCAGCATTTT
CASRGPTVNQPQHF
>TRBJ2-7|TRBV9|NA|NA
TGTGCCAGCAGCTACGCCCTAGGAAGCTCCTACGAGCAGTACTTC
CASSYALGSSYEQYF
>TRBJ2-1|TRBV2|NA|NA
TGTGCCTCCCGGACTCTCCAGAATTACAATGAGCAGTTCTTC
CASRTLQNYNEQFF
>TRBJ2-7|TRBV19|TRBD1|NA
TGTGCCACCTACGACAGGGACGAGCAGTACTTC
CATYDRDEQYF
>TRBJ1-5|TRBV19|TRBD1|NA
TGTGCCAGTAGCATCGGGACAGTTAATCAGCCCCAGCATTTT
CASSIGTVNQPQHF
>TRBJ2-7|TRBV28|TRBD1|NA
TGTGCCAGCACCCCGGCACAGGGGTTCCGGATAAACTACGAGCAGTACTTC
CASTPAQGFRINYEQYF
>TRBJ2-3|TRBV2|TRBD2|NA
TGTGCCAGCGAACGGGACTACACAGATACGCAGTATTTT
CASERDYTDTQYF
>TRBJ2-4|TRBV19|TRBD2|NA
TGTGCCAGTAGTATCTCGACTAGCGGGAGATATTCGGCCACCAAAAACATTCAGTACTTC
CASSISTSGRYSATKNIQYF
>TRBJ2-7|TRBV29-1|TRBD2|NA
TGCAGCGTTGAACGGGTAGCGGGGGACGAGCAGTACTTC
CSVERVAGDEQYF
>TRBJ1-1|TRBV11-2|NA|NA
TGTGCCAGCAGCCCCAGGGACACTCGAGGCGCTTTCTTT
CASSPRDTRGAFF
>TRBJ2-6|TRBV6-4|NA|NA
TGTGCCAGCAGTGACTTGGCTGGGGCCAACGTCCTGACTTTC
CASSDLAGANVLTF
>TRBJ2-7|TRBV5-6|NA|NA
TGTGCCAGCAGCTTCTTACCGGACTCCTACGAGCAGTACTTC
CASSFLPDSYEQYF
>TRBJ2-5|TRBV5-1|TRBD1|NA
TGCGCCAGCAGCTCGGGACAGCTCTACGGGGCCCAGTACTTC
CASSSGQLYGAQYF
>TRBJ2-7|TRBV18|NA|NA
TGTGCCAGCTCACCAGGGTCGGTTCTTTACGGGCAGTACTTC
CASSPGSVLYGQYF
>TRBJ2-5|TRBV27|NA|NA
TGTGCCAGCAGTTTGGTGGGGGGACAGCGATTACCCCAGTACTTC
CASSLVGGQRLPQYF
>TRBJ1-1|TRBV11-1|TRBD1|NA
TGTGCCAGCAGCATTAGGACAGGGCCGGGACTACGGGAAGCTTTCTTT
CASSIRTGPGLREAFF
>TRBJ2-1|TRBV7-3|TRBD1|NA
TGTGCCAGCAGCTTGGACAGGGCGTCCAATGAGCAGTTCTTC
CASSLDRASNEQFF
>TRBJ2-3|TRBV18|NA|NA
TGTGCCAGCTCACCACGAACGGACTATAGCACAGATACGCAGTATTTT
CASSPRTDYSTDTQYF
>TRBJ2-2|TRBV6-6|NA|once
TGTGCCAGCAGTTACTTAACGGGGAAGGCCGGGGAGCTGTTTTTT
CASSYLTGKAGELFF
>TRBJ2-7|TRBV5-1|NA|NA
TGCGCCAGCAGCTTGAACCTGGATTATAACTCCTACGAGCAGTACTTC
CASSLNLDYNSYEQYF
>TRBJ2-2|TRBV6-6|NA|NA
TGTGCCAGCAGTTCGGAGGCCTTCGCCACCGGGGAGCTGTTTTTT
CASSSEAFATGELFF
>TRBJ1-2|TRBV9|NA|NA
TGTGCCAGCAGCGTGGACCCCTCTTCTTATGGCTACACCTTC
CASSVDPSSYGYTF
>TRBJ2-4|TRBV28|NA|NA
TGTGCCAGCAGTACCCTCTCACAGGGTATAGTCAAAAACATTCAGTACTTC
CASSTLSQGIVKNIQYF
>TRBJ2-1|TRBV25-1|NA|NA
TGTGCCAGCAGTGAGGCAGGGCAAAATGAGCAGTTCTTC
CASSEAGQNEQFF
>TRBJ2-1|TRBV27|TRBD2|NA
TGTGCCAGCAGTTTACCGGGGACTAGCTTTACCCCCTACAATGAGCAGTTCTTC
CASSLPGTSFTPYNEQFF